These 9 T cell receptor beta chains were all obtained from the same sample, sequenced in a study of T cells in Graves' hyperthyroidism and ophthalmopathy. Amplified regions were TCR beta CDR3 sequences from RNA transcripts. With the HTBI primer set, the TCR CDR3 went through a first round of RT-PCR. Via MiXCR, TCRdb re-called the multiplex PCR reads, giving one row per CDR3 protein. The top ten hold 25% to 30% of the sample, which has roughly 240,000 distinct CDR3 sequences, over 15% seen once. What was sequenced was blood. The source of these receptors is a woman under 30 with Graves' ophthalmopathy.

This clonotype was recorded at least ten times. The DNA of the CDR3 is TGTGCCACCGGGAGGACAGTCTACGAGCAGTACTTC. Protein product: CATGRTVYEQYF. The V gene is TRBV6-2 or TRBV6-3, the J gene TRBJ2-7, with D possibly matching TRBD2 (7 bases). The V gene lost 10 bases and the J gene lost 3 bases, with 13 bases spanning the gap. This CDR3 spans 12 amino acids. In germline, CDR1 is MNHEY, CDR2 SVGEGT.

This clonotype was seen ten or more times. This sequence joins TRBV18 and TRBJ2-1; 10 bases fit TRBD2. This CDR3 is 14 amino acids long. Germline V gene sequence: CDR1 KGHSH, CDR2 LQKENI. Losses at the gene ends were 8 bases for V and 8 bases for J; bases not matched to a gene: 9. Here the CDR3 DNA reads TGTGCCAGCAGCACTAGCGGGACTCGCGATGAGCAGTTCTTC. This translates into CASSTSGTRDEQFF.

This clonotype came up many times. The chain combines TRBV6-1 with TRBJ2-1, with TRBD2 matching over 10 bases. The CDR3 is made up of 17 amino acids. The germline V gene encodes CDR1 MNHNS and CDR2 SASEGT. The V gene end was trimmed by 0 bases and the J gene end by 11 bases; junction bases not matched to a gene: 13. The CDR3 DNA is TGTGCCAGCAGTGAAGCAAACAGGGCAGGCACTAGCGGGAAGCAGTTCTTC. Translated, it gives CASSEANRAGTSGKQFF.

This clonotype came up many times. In nucleotides, the CDR3 is TGTGCCAGCAGTTTAATGGTCGGGGGGAAAGGCACAGATACGCAGTATTTT. It codes for CASSLMVGGKGTDTQYF. This chain joins TRBV27 and TRBJ2-3; 7 bases align to TRBD2. The CDR3 spans 17 residues. The junction had 9 bases not matched to a gene; V was cut back by 2 bases and J by 1 base. Germline V gene sequence: CDR1 MNHEY, CDR2 SMNVEV (reference sequence).

Ten or more counts support this clonotype. V and J are TRBV12-3 or TRBV12-4 and TRBJ1-1, with D possibly being TRBD1 (5 bases). Trimming removed 6 bases at V and 0 bases at J, with 23 bases between. The CDR3 runs 18 residues. CDR3 DNA: TGTGCCAGCAGCCTCGCATTTGGGGGAAATTTCATGAACACTGAAGCTTTCTTT. It specifies CASSLAFGGNFMNTEAFF.

This clonotype showed up many times. The chain combines TRBV4-1 with TRBJ1-5; tentatively, D is TRBD1 (5 bases). The V gene's germline CDR1 is MGHRA and CDR2 YSYEKL. V was shortened by 1 base and J by 1 base, with 8 bases between the two germline ends. The length of the CDR3 is 15 residues. The CDR3 DNA reads as TGCGCCAGCAGCCAAGTTCGGGACAGCAATCAGCCCCAGCATTTT. Translating it yields CASSQVRDSNQPQHF.

The chain is built from TRBV19 and TRBJ2-7; the D gene is possibly TRBD1 (6 bases). The CDR3 length is 14 residues. V shed 8 bases and J shed 0 bases, with 14 bases lying between them. Germline V gene sequence: CDR1 LNHDA, CDR2 SQIVND (reference sequence). The CDR3 region is CASAYRDSSYEQYF. CDR3 nucleotide sequence: TGTGCCAGTGCCTACAGGGATAGCTCCTACGAGCAGTACTTC.

There are many counts of this clonotype. The chain uses TRBV10-3 and TRBJ2-7; TRBD2 agrees at 9 bases. The germline gives CDR1 ENHRY, CDR2 SYGVKD. With V trimmed by 0 bases and J by 7 bases, 10 bases remained unmatched. This CDR3 region has 16 residues. The CDR3 reads CAISESWREGLREQYF. CDR3 nucleotides: TGTGCCATCAGTGAGTCCTGGCGGGAGGGCCTAAGAGAGCAGTACTTC.

This clonotype was seen many times. One junction end does not reproduce the germline sequence, and a read error may be involved. V usage is TRBV29-1 and J usage is TRBJ2-1; D is undetermined. Looked up from germline, CDR1 is SQVTM and CDR2 is ANQGSEA. The length of the CDR3 is 12 residues. The chain's CDR3 is CSVETGYTEQFF. In DNA, the CDR3 is TGCAGCGTTGAGACCGGGTACACTGAGCAGTTCTTC.